These 18 T cell receptor beta chains originate from one sample sequenced in a study of T cell responses to AZD1222 COVID-19 vaccine. The method was immunoSEQ multiplex PCR; TCRdb's version includes in-frame clones alone and lacks a portion of them. Of roughly 110,000 clones in the sample, approximately 89% were seen once. Sequenced here: peripheral blood, sampled on day 0 of AZD1222 vaccination. The receptors derive from an adult in good health.

The chain uses TRBV11-2 and TRBJ2-5, with D possibly being TRBD2 (6 bases). In germline, CDR1 is SGHAT, CDR2 FQNNGV. The germline V and J ends were trimmed by 5 bases and 5 bases, with 12 bases remaining between them. The CDR3 runs to 13 residues. CDR3 amino acids: CASSPTGRETQYF. The CDR3 DNA sequence: TGTGCCAGCAGCCCTACGGGGAGGGAGACCCAGTACTTC. The whole variable domain, remainder taken from reference TRBV11-2 and TRBJ2-5, is EAGVAQSPRYKIIEKRQSVAFWCNPISGHATLYWYQQILGQGPKLLIQFQNNGVVDDSQLPKDRFSAERLKGVDSTLKIQPAKLEDSAVYLCASSPTGRETQYFGPGTRLLVL.

The rearrangement joins TRBV5-1 to TRBJ2-7, with TRBD1 identical over 10 bases. V dropped 5 bases and J dropped 1; count of bases not matched to a gene: 3. Germline CDR1 SGHRS, CDR2 YFSETQ. This CDR3 spans 14 amino acids. The DNA for the CDR3 is TGCGCCAGCAGTCCGGGACAGGGGTCCTACGAGCAGTACTTC. Translation gives CASSPGQGSYEQYF.

The rearrangement links TRBV28 to TRBJ2-7; TRBD2 is a possible D gene (6 bases). This CDR3 comprises 15 residues. Germline CDR1 is MDHEN and CDR2 is SYDVKM. V was clipped by 2 bases and J by 0 bases, with 11 bases between them. This CDR3 is CASSLRGLSSYEQYF. The CDR3 coding sequence is TGTGCCAGCAGTTTAAGGGGACTCAGCTCCTACGAGCAGTACTTC.

This clone was counted a few times. For the CDR3, the DNA is TGTGCCAGCAGCTTAGAGGCGGGGCCCTACGAGCAGTACTTC. Protein product: CASSLEAGPYEQYF. This rearrangement joins TRBV7-3 to TRBJ2-7, with D perhaps matching TRBD2 (6 bases). CDR3 length equals 14 residues. The ends were cut back, 2 bases at V and 2 bases at J, with 10 bases in the middle. Germline-derived CDR1 and CDR2 are SGHTA and FQGTGA.

This clone appeared once. The chain employs TRBV4-1 and TRBJ1-4, with a possible D match to TRBD1 (6 bases). V lost 10 bases to trimming and J lost 3 bases, with 18 bases between them. CDR1 is MGHRA, CDR2 YSYEKL, per germline. The CDR3 runs to 15 residues. CDR3 bases: TGCGCCAACCTGACGCAGGGGATGGCTAATGAAAAACTGTTTTTT. This gives the protein CANLTQGMANEKLFF.

The chain carries TRBV6-6 and TRBJ1-1, with D tentatively TRBD1 (5 bases). This CDR3 has 15 residues. Germline V gene sequence: CDR1 MNHNY, CDR2 SVGAGI (reference sequence). V was trimmed by 5 bases and J by 5 bases, leaving 18 bases between them. DNA of the CDR3: TGTGCCAGCAGTAACCCCCCGGGGCCTGGGACTGAAGCTTTCTTT. This encodes CASSNPPGPGTEAFF.

The chain combines TRBV12-3 or TRBV12-4 with TRBJ1-1; 7 positions agree with TRBD1. CDR3 length: 13 residues. Trimming at V came to 6 bases and at J to 4 bases, leaving 5 bases not matched to a gene. The CDR3 DNA reads TGTGCCAGCAGCCGACAGGGACCCACTGAAGCTTTCTTT. Translated, it gives CASSRQGPTEAFF.

The rearrangement links TRBV19 to TRBJ1-5; weak D call: TRBD1 (5 bases). V was pared by 9 bases and J by 7 bases, with 25 bases between. Germline values: CDR1 LNHDA, CDR2 SQIVND (reference sequence). The CDR3 extends over 16 amino acids. CDR3 residues: CASGHSGNLNRQPQHF. For the CDR3, the DNA is TGTGCCAGCGGACACTCCGGGAACTTAAATAGGCAGCCCCAGCATTTT.

This chain joins TRBV18 and TRBJ1-6; TRBD1 agrees at 9 bases. Germline assignment: CDR1 KGHSH and CDR2 LQKENI. J was trimmed by 7 bases and V by 6 bases; bases with no gene match: 7. The CDR3 consists of 15 residues. The CDR3 bases are TGTGCCAGCTCGCCGGTAGGACAGGGGAATTCACCCCTCCACTTT. Protein product: CASSPVGQGNSPLHF.

The rearrangement joins TRBV2 to TRBJ2-1, with TRBD2 matching over 13 bases. Trimming cost V 6 bases and J 5 bases; bases outside gene matches: 4. Germline V gene data show CDR1 as SNHLY and CDR2 as FYNNEI. The CDR3 loop spans 15 amino acids. The CDR3 region has the DNA TGTGCCAGCAGACAAGGACTAGCGGGGGACAATGAGCAGTTCTTC. Its protein product is CASRQGLAGDNEQFF.

The rearrangement links TRBV18 to TRBJ1-5, with a possible D match to TRBD1 (5 bases). CDR3 size: 14 residues. V lost 5 bases, J lost 7 bases, and 15 bases lay in between. CDR1 KGHSH and CDR2 LQKENI come from the germline V gene. In DNA form, the CDR3 reads TGTGCCAGCTCAGTATCGGTGGGGCAACAGCCCCAGCATTTT. Translated: CASSVSVGQQPQHF.

The chain has TRBV4-1 and TRBJ1-2; a weak D match, TRBD1 (6 bases). This CDR3 is built from 14 residues. V was pared by 3 bases and J by 0 bases, with 8 bases between. Looked up from germline, CDR1 is MGHRA and CDR2 is YSYEKL. The DNA of the CDR3 is TGCGCCAGCAGCCAGACAGGTACTAACTATGGCTACACCTTC. It encodes CASSQTGTNYGYTF.

This chain links TRBV20-1 with TRBJ2-7; D unclear. CDR3 length: 14 amino acids. Germline V gene sequence: CDR1 DFQATT, CDR2 SNEGSKA (reference sequence). V lost 3 bases and J lost 0, with 12 bases in between. CDR3 protein: CSASKTGSSYEQYF. The CDR3 DNA sequence: TGCAGTGCTAGTAAAACCGGCAGCTCCTACGAGCAGTACTTC.

There are a few counts of this clone. The rearrangement joins TRBV9 to TRBJ1-2; no reliable D call. The CDR3 extends over 14 amino acids. V shed 0 bases and J shed 0 bases, with 6 bases lying between them. In germline, CDR1 is SGDLS, CDR2 YYNGEE. As DNA, the CDR3 is TGTGCCAGCAGCGTAGCTCTCTCTAACTATGGCTACACCTTC. Translating it yields CASSVALSNYGYTF.

The V call is TRBV5-5, the J call TRBJ1-1; TRBD1 matches at 9 bases. The CDR3 spans 14 residues. Losses at the gene ends were 4 bases for V and 4 bases for J; bases not matched to a gene: 5. Germline lookup yields CDR1 SGHKS and CDR2 YYEKEE (reference sequence). The CDR3, as DNA: TGTGCCAGCAGCATAGGACAGGGGACCACTGAAGCTTTCTTT. It yields the protein CASSIGQGTTEAFF.

V is TRBV6-5 and J is TRBJ2-7; D gene uncertain. The CDR3 has 13 residues. The V gene's germline CDR1 is MNHEY and CDR2 SVGAGI. The V end lost 6 bases, the J end lost 0 bases, and 9 bases lay between the germline ends. CDR3 region: CASRAGPSYEQYF. The CDR3 DNA reads as TGTGCCAGCAGGGCTGGACCCTCCTACGAGCAGTACTTC.

The chain carries TRBV6-2 or TRBV6-3 and TRBJ1-6; D perhaps matches TRBD1 (6 bases). The V end lost 5 bases, the J end lost 10 bases, and 15 bases lay between the germline ends. From germline, CDR1 is MNHEY and CDR2 SVGEGT. The CDR3 is 14 amino acids. The CDR3 reads CASSTGIWGSPLHF. In DNA form, the CDR3 reads TGTGCCAGCAGTACAGGGATATGGGGCTCACCCCTCCACTTT.

This chain uses TRBV19 with TRBJ1-6, with 7 bases aligning to TRBD1. V shed 7 bases and J 8 bases; nucleotides not matched to a gene: 8. The CDR3 covers 14 residues. The germline V gene encodes CDR1 LNHDA and CDR2 SQIVND (reference sequence). The CDR3 sequence: CASNPGQDHSPLHF. The DNA for the CDR3 is TGTGCCAGTAACCCCGGACAGGACCATTCACCCCTCCACTTT.